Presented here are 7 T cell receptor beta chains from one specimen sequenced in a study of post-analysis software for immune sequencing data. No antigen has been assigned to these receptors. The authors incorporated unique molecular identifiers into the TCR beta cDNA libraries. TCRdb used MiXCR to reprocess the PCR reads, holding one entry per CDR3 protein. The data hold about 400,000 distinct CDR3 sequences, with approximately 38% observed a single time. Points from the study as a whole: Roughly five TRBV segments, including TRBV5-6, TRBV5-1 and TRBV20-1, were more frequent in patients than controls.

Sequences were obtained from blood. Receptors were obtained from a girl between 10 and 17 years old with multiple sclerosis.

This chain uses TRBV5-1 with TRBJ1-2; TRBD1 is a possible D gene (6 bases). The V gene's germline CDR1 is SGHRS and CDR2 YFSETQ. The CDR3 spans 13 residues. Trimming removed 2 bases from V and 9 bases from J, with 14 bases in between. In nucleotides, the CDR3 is TGCGCCAGCAGCTTTCCCCAGGACAGCCGCTACACCTTC. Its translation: CASSFPQDSRYTF.

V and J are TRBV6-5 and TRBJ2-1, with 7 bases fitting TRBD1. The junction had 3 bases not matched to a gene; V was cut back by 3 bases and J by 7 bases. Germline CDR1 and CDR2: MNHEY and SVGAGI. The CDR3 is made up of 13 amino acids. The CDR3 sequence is CASSYGQANEQFF. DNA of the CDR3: TGTGCCAGCAGTTATGGACAGGCTAATGAGCAGTTCTTC.

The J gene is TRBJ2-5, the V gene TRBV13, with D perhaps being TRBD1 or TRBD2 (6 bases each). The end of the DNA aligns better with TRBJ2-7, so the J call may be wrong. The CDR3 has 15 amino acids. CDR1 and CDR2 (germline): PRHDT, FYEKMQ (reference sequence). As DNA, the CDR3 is TGTGCCAGCAGTCTCTGGAGGCCGGGGGCAGGCGAGCAGTACTTC. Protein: CASSLWRPGAGEQYF.

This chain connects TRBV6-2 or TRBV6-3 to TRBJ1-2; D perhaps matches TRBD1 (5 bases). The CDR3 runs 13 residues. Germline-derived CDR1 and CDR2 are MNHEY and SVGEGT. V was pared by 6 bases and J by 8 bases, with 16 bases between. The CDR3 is CASRLGPGSGYTF. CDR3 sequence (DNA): TGTGCCAGCAGACTGGGGCCGGGGAGCGGCTACACCTTC.

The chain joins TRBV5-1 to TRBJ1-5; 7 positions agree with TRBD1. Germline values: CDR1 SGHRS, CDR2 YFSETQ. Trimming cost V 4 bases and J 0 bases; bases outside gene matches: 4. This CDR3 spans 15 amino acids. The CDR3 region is CASSVGTASNQPQHF. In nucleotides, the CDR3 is TGCGCCAGCAGCGTCGGGACAGCTAGCAATCAGCCCCAGCATTTT.

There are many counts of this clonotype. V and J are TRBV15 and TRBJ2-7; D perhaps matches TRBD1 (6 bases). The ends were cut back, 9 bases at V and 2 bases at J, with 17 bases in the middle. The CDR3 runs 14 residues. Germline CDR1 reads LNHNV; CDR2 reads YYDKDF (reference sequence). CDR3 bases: TGTGCCACTTCACAGGACGGACAGCCCTACGAGCAGTACTTC. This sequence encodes CATSQDGQPYEQYF. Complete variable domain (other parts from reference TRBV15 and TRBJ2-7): DAMVIQNPRYQVTQFGKPVTLSCSQTLNHNVMYWYQQKSSQAPKLLFHYYDKDFNNEADTPDNFQSRRPNTSFCFLDIRSPGLGDTAMYLCATSQDGQPYEQYFGPGTRLTVT.

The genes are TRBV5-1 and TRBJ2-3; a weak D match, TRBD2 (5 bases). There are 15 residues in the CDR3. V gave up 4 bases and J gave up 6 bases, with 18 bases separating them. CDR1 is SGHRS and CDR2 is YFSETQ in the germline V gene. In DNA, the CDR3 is TGCGCCAGCAGCATTGCGGGCCTTTCCCAGGATACGCAGTATTTT. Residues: CASSIAGLSQDTQYF. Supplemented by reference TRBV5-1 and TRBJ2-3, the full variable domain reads KAGVTQTPRYLIKTRGQQVTLSCSPISGHRSVSWYQQTPGQGLQFLFEYFSETQRNKGNFPGRFSGRQFSNSRSEMNVSTLELGDSALYLCASSIAGLSQDTQYFGPGTRLTVL.